One and the same sample provided the 27 T cell receptor beta chains below, sequenced in a study of blood T cell repertoires in COVID-19. TCRdb's copy holds only in-frame clones and misses some; the assay was immunoSEQ multiplex PCR. The data show about 100,000 clones, 79% seen once. Sequenced input: peripheral blood. All receptors come from a woman aged 80 or over with active or convalescent COVID-19.

This rearrangement joins TRBV3-1 (or the pseudogene TRBV3-2) to TRBJ1-3; tentatively, D is TRBD1 (5 bases). The CDR3 runs to 15 residues. Germline V gene sequence: CDR1 LGHDT, CDR2 YNNKEL (reference sequence). Trimming shortened V by 1 base and J by 2 bases, and 9 bases separated the two germline ends. For the CDR3, the DNA is TGTGCCAGCAGCCAAGGAGGAGGGGCTGGAAACACCATATATTTT. The encoded protein is CASSQGGGAGNTIYF.

This chain uses TRBV4-2 with TRBJ1-4; 7 positions match TRBD1. V lost 6 bases, J lost 3 bases, and 10 bases stayed unmatched. The CDR3 runs to 16 residues. CDR1 LGHNA and CDR2 YNFKEQ come from the germline V gene. For the CDR3, the DNA is TGTGCCAGCAGTCAAAGTCCGGGACAGCCTAATGAAAAACTGTTTTTT. Residues: CASSQSPGQPNEKLFF.

This sequence joins TRBV4-3 and TRBJ2-1; TRBD2 agrees at 8 bases. V was pared by 0 bases and J by 0 bases, with 10 bases of the junction left unmatched. Germline-derived CDR1 and CDR2 are LGHNA and YSLEER. The CDR3 consists of 19 residues. DNA of the CDR3: TGCGCCAGCAGCCAAGATCCGATGTCCAGCGGGAGCTCCTACAATGAGCAGTTCTTC. Translating it yields CASSQDPMSSGSSYNEQFF.

This clone has more than one count but fewer than ten. The chain has TRBV19 and TRBJ2-1; perhaps TRBD1 as D (5 bases). Trimming cost V 6 bases and J 3 bases, with 18 bases left between them. From germline, CDR1 is LNHDA and CDR2 SQIVND (reference sequence). The CDR3 has 16 residues. Here the CDR3 reads CASREGASAFYNEQFF. The CDR3 DNA sequence: TGTGCCAGTAGAGAAGGGGCCTCGGCCTTCTACAATGAGCAGTTCTTC.

This sequence joins TRBV14 and TRBJ2-2; no firm D call. Germline V lookup: CDR1 SGHDN, CDR2 FVKESK. With 3 bases removed from V and 4 bases from J, the gap between germline ends came to 21 bases. CDR3 size: 18 residues. The CDR3 DNA follows: TGTGCCAGCAGCCAGGGCCCCTGGCGTGGTAGGTTCACCGGGGAGCTGTTTTTT. Amino acid sequence: CASSQGPWRGRFTGELFF.

The chain recombines TRBV10-2 with TRBJ2-7; no clear D gene. The CDR3 loop spans 12 amino acids. V was pared by 4 bases and J by 0 bases, with 4 bases between. Germline lookup yields CDR1 WSHSY and CDR2 SAAADI. The CDR3 here is CASSVSSYEQYF. The DNA of the CDR3 is TGCGCCAGCAGTGTTAGCTCCTACGAGCAGTACTTC.

In DNA, the CDR3 is TGTGCCAGCAGGGTGGGACAGACCTACGAGCAGTACTTC. This translates into CASRVGQTYEQYF. The chain couples TRBV2 to TRBJ2-7, with 7 bases matching TRBD1. In germline, CDR1 is SNHLY, CDR2 FYNNEI. The CDR3 extends over 13 amino acids. V was pared by 6 bases and J by 2 bases, with 4 bases of the junction left unmatched.

This chain connects TRBV29-1 to TRBJ2-1; no firm D call. Germline CDR1 SQVTM, CDR2 ANQGSEA. The CDR3 length is 15 residues. The V gene lost 6 bases and the J gene lost 1 base, with 16 bases spanning the gap. CDR3 loop: CSVSQRSGSYNEQFF. CDR3 coding DNA: TGCAGCGTATCACAACGTTCGGGTTCCTACAATGAGCAGTTCTTC.

Regarding this clone: One end of the junction fails to match germline, which may point to a read error. The chain recombines TRBV5-1 with TRBJ1-1; the D is unclear. This CDR3 spans 13 amino acids. Looked up from germline, CDR1 is SGHRS and CDR2 is YFSETQ. CDR3 amino acids: CASRSGVNTEAFF. For the CDR3, the DNA is TGTGCCAGCAGATCGGGAGTGAACACTGAAGCTTTCTTT.

The rearrangement joins TRBV19 to TRBJ2-1; D is uncertain. Trimming removed 8 bases at V and 9 bases at J, with 11 bases between. Per germline, CDR1 LNHDA and CDR2 SQIVND (reference sequence). This CDR3 comprises 11 residues. In nucleotides, the CDR3 is TGTGCCAGTGGCTCTGGCGGTGAGCAGTTCTTC. This gives the protein CASGSGGEQFF.

This clone was seen a single time. The chain combines TRBV7-9 with TRBJ1-4; D remains unclear. CDR3 length: 14 residues. Germline CDR1 and CDR2: SEHNR and FQNEAQ (reference sequence). V was shortened by 6 bases and J by 7 bases, with 15 bases between the two germline ends. For the CDR3, the DNA is TGTGCCAGCAGTCCTTCAAGTCAGATTGAAAAACTGTTTTTT. Its protein is CASSPSSQIEKLFF.

The chain carries TRBV27 and TRBJ2-7; tentatively, D is TRBD2 (6 bases). This CDR3 is 14 amino acids long. Germline V gene lookup returns CDR1 MNHEY and CDR2 SMNVEV (reference sequence). The germline V and J ends were trimmed by 3 bases and 6 bases, with 15 bases remaining between them. CDR3 DNA sequence: TGTGCCAGCAGTTTCGGAGGGATTCTTGGCGAGCAGTACTTC. Its protein product is CASSFGGILGEQYF.

The chain recombines TRBV5-1 with TRBJ2-7, with D perhaps TRBD2 (6 bases). Germline V CDR1 and CDR2: SGHRS, YFSETQ. CDR3 length equals 14 residues. The V end was cut by 0 bases, the J end by 2 bases, with 9 bases between. DNA for the CDR3: TGCGCCAGCAGCTTGGAAGGAGGGGCCTACGAGCAGTACTTC. It encodes CASSLEGGAYEQYF.

The chain recombines TRBV5-1 with TRBJ2-2, with a possible D match to TRBD2 (5 bases). Trimming shortened V by 3 bases and J by 0 bases, and 9 bases separated the two germline ends. In germline, CDR1 is SGHRS, CDR2 YFSETQ. CDR3 length: 15 amino acids. CDR3 DNA: TGCGCCAGCAGCTGGCTGGGAGCGAACACCGGGGAGCTGTTTTTT. Protein: CASSWLGANTGELFF.

This clone showed up just a few times. This chain links TRBV29-1 with TRBJ1-4; D is possibly TRBD1 (5 bases). V dropped 6 bases and J dropped 8 bases, with 13 bases sitting between them. This CDR3 contains 12 residues. Germline CDR1 SQVTM, CDR2 ANQGSEA. The CDR3 protein is CSVPWRGEKLFF. In nucleotides, the CDR3 is TGCAGCGTGCCCTGGCGGGGGGAAAAACTGTTTTTT.

The genes are TRBV13 and TRBJ2-3, with a tentative D call TRBD1 (6 bases). Germline V CDR1 and CDR2: PRHDT, FYEKMQ (reference sequence). V was cut by 0 bases and J by 3 bases, with 13 bases left in between. This CDR3 spans 16 amino acids. Here the CDR3 DNA reads TGTGCCAGCAGCTTAGGCCACCATCAGGGGACAGATACGCAGTATTTT. Residues: CASSLGHHQGTDTQYF. The full variable domain, in which reference TRBV13 and TRBJ2-3 provide the parts outside the CDR3, is AAGVIQSPRHLIKEKRETATLKCYPIPRHDTVYWYQQGPGQDPQFLISFYEKMQSDKGSIPDRFSAQQFSDYHSELNMSSLELGDSALYFCASSLGHHQGTDTQYFGPGTRLTVL.

The rearrangement uses TRBV28 and TRBJ2-2, with 8 nucleotides matching TRBD2. The germline gives CDR1 MDHEN, CDR2 SYDVKM. This CDR3 has 14 amino acids. The V gene end was trimmed by 8 bases and the J gene end by 4 bases; junction bases not matched to a gene: 6. Written as DNA, the CDR3 is TGTGCCAGCCGAACTAGCGGACTCACCGGGGAGCTGTTTTTT. Translation gives CASRTSGLTGELFF.

The V gene is TRBV6-2 or TRBV6-3, the J gene TRBJ2-3; D is possibly TRBD1 (5 bases). V gave up 2 bases and J gave up 2 bases, with 11 bases separating them. There are 15 residues in the CDR3. Germline V gives CDR1 MNHEY, CDR2 SVGEGT. CDR3 nucleotide sequence: TGTGCCAGCAGTTACCAGGGTTTTGTCACAGATACGCAGTATTTT. It specifies CASSYQGFVTDTQYF.

This chain uses TRBV11-3 with TRBJ1-1; perhaps TRBD1 as D (6 bases). CDR1 SGHNT and CDR2 YENEEA come from the germline V gene. V dropped 4 bases and J dropped 1 base, with 7 bases sitting between them. This CDR3 has 13 residues. CDR3 residues: CASSWTANTEAFF. DNA of the CDR3: TGTGCCAGCAGCTGGACAGCGAACACTGAAGCTTTCTTT.

The chain uses TRBV18 and TRBJ1-1, with D hard to call. V lost 2 bases and J lost 4, with 8 bases in between. Germline values: CDR1 KGHSH, CDR2 LQKENI. This CDR3 has 13 amino acids. The CDR3 nucleotides read TGTGCCAGCTCACCAAACGCGGGCACTGAAGCTTTCTTT. Its protein is CASSPNAGTEAFF.

The chain uses TRBV2 and TRBJ1-1, with D possibly TRBD1 on 5 matching bases. The V gene's germline CDR1 is SNHLY and CDR2 FYNNEI. This CDR3 is 13 amino acids long. V dropped 6 bases and J dropped 1 base, with 9 bases sitting between them. The CDR3 reads CASSDQGNTEAFF. The CDR3 DNA sequence: TGTGCCAGCAGCGACCAGGGGAACACTGAAGCTTTCTTT.

This chain connects TRBV13 to TRBJ2-7, with 7 bases fitting TRBD2. V dropped 5 bases and J dropped 3; count of bases not matched to a gene: 7. Germline loops: CDR1 PRHDT, CDR2 FYEKMQ (reference sequence). This CDR3 has 14 amino acids. CDR3 sequence (DNA): TGTGCCAGCAGCCGAGTGGCTAGCGGCTACGAGCAGTACTTC. It translates to CASSRVASGYEQYF.

The chain is built from TRBV10-3 and TRBJ1-4, with D hard to call. The CDR3 runs to 14 residues. Per germline, CDR1 ENHRY and CDR2 SYGVKD. Trimming shortened V by 1 base and J by 8 bases, and 11 bases separated the two germline ends. DNA for the CDR3: TGTGCCATCAGTGAGTTGGCAGGAGGAGAAAAACTGTTTTTT. Amino acids: CAISELAGGEKLFF.

This CDR3 is CASSPDRGNQPQHF. Here the CDR3 DNA reads TGTGCCAGCAGCCCCGACAGGGGGAATCAGCCCCAGCATTTT. The chain carries TRBV28 and TRBJ1-5; 9 bases map to TRBD1. The CDR3 loop spans 14 amino acids. Germline-derived CDR1 and CDR2 are MDHEN and SYDVKM. The V gene end was trimmed by 6 bases and the J gene end by 4 bases; junction bases not matched to a gene: 4.

This chain links TRBV21-1 with TRBJ2-1; the table's D call, TRBD1, was not checked against the DNA. TRBV21-1 is a documented pseudogene. CDR3 length: 22 residues. The CDR3 DNA reads TGTGCCAGCAGCAGCACCGCCTTTACAGGCCTCAATCCATTCGGCAAGTACAATGAGCAGTTCTTC. This gives the protein CASSSTAFTGLNPFGKYNEQFF.

This clone came up once. The chain carries TRBV6-6 and TRBJ1-5; 7 nucleotides match TRBD1. The germline CDR1 and CDR2 sequences are MNHNY and SVGAGI (reference sequence). With V trimmed by 6 bases and J by 0 bases, 8 bases remained unmatched. The CDR3 totals 16 residues. The DNA for the CDR3 is TGTGCCAGCAGCACCACAGGGGTCGTTAGCAATCAGCCCCAGCATTTT. It codes for CASSTTGVVSNQPQHF.

The chain joins TRBV12-2 to TRBJ2-3; the table's D call, TRBD2, was not checked against the DNA. TRBV12-2 is classified as a pseudogene. The CDR3 has 19 amino acids. The CDR3 region is CASRLASSSGRAGTDTQYF. The CDR3 DNA reads TGTGCAAGTCGCTTAGCGTCGTCTAGCGGGAGGGCCGGGACAGATACGCAGTATTTT.